The 15 T cell receptor beta chains reported below all come from one sample, sequenced in a study of identical twins. Each CDR3 protein is one row after TCRdb ran MiXCR on the 5' RACE reads. The table shows approximately 220,000 distinct CDR3 sequences, with 7.5% occurring only once. This same sample was also part of a study on yellow fever vaccine responses in identical twins.

The sequenced sample consisted of CD8+ T cells sorted from blood. The receptors come from a woman between 18 and 29 years old in good health.

J is TRBJ2-1 and V is TRBV27; the match to TRBD2 covers 8 bases. This CDR3 contains 15 residues. Per the germline V gene, CDR1 is MNHEY and CDR2 is SMNVEV (reference sequence). The ends lost 5 bases at V and 5 bases at J; junction bases unmatched: 8. The CDR3 DNA is TGTGCCAGCAGTCCCGAGAGCGGGAGTCACAATGAGCAGTTCTTC. Protein product: CASSPESGSHNEQFF.

For the CDR3, the DNA is TGCGCCAGCAGTGAGTCCGGGCCCGGGACTACACAAGAGACCCAGTACTTC. This translates into CASSESGPGTTQETQYF. J is TRBJ2-5 and V is TRBV10-2, with TRBD2 identical over 7 bases. CDR3 length: 17 residues. Germline V gives CDR1 WSHSY, CDR2 SAAADI. The trim removed 0 bases at V and 2 bases at J, leaving 9 bases unmatched.

This clonotype was counted ten times or more. The chain couples TRBV4-1 to TRBJ1-2; D is ambiguous. CDR1 MGHRA and CDR2 YSYEKL come from the germline V gene. V lost 0 bases to trimming and J lost 4 bases, with 9 bases between them. The CDR3 is 14 amino acids. CDR3 bases: TGCGCCAGCAGCCAAGAGAAGGGAACCTATGGCTACACCTTC. This translates into CASSQEKGTYGYTF.

This clonotype was counted a few times. V is TRBV12-3 or TRBV12-4 and J is TRBJ2-5; 10 bases are a match to TRBD2. This CDR3 has 16 residues. The V and J ends lost 6 bases and 4 bases, in that order; junction bases with no gene match: 11. CDR3 loop: CASRELSGGSPETQYF. As DNA, the CDR3 is TGTGCCAGCAGGGAACTTAGCGGGGGGTCTCCAGAGACCCAGTACTTC.

The chain carries TRBV12-3 or TRBV12-4 and TRBJ2-2; 9 bases map to TRBD1. Germline trimming cut 5 bases from V and 7 bases from J; bases unmatched to any gene: 5. The CDR3 has 14 residues. CDR3 protein: CASSTGGASGELFF. CDR3 sequence (DNA): TGTGCCAGCAGTACAGGGGGCGCGAGCGGGGAGCTGTTTTTT.

V and J are TRBV27 and TRBJ2-7; 14 nucleotides line up with TRBD2. After removal of 6 bases from V and 5 bases from J, the junction contained 9 bases not matched to a gene. The length of the CDR3 is 16 residues. In germline, CDR1 is MNHEY, CDR2 SMNVEV (reference sequence). CDR3 nucleotides: TGTGCCAGCAGAGACGGTCCGGGACTAGCGGGAGACGAGCAGTACTTC. This translates into CASRDGPGLAGDEQYF.

Ten or more counts support this clonotype. The chain joins TRBV11-2 to TRBJ2-3, with TRBD2 identical over 10 bases. The germline V gene encodes CDR1 SGHAT and CDR2 FQNNGV. J was trimmed by 2 bases and V by 4 bases; bases with no gene match: 15. The CDR3 consists of 19 residues. CDR3 in amino acids: CASSSMGWSSGGPTDTQYF. The CDR3, as DNA: TGTGCCAGCAGCTCGATGGGGTGGTCTAGCGGGGGACCCACAGATACGCAGTATTTT.

This clonotype was seen a few times. The chain combines TRBV6-1 with TRBJ2-2, with a tentative D call TRBD1 (6 bases). The V gene's germline CDR1 is MNHNS and CDR2 SASEGT. V dropped 7 bases and J dropped 2 bases, with 17 bases sitting between them. This CDR3 is built from 16 residues. CDR3 in amino acids: CASTSFGTTNTGELFF. For the CDR3, the DNA is TGTGCCAGCACCTCTTTCGGGACAACAAACACCGGGGAGCTGTTTTTT.

V is TRBV5-1 and J is TRBJ1-2; 7 bases fit TRBD1. The CDR3 consists of 14 residues. V lost 4 bases to trimming and J lost 4 bases; unmatched junction nucleotides: 7. Germline CDR1 reads SGHRS; CDR2 reads YFSETQ. CDR3 nucleotides: TGCGCCAGCAGCCCGGGGGACAGACCCTATGGCTACACCTTC. Encoded protein: CASSPGDRPYGYTF.

This clonotype has ten or more counts. The chain couples TRBV13 to TRBJ1-1; D gene ambiguous. Germline lookup yields CDR1 PRHDT and CDR2 FYEKMQ (reference sequence). Trimming left V 6 bases short and J 4 bases short, with 12 bases between. This CDR3 comprises 13 residues. CDR3 nucleotide sequence: TGTGCCAGCAGTCCGCCTTTAATCACTGAAGCTTTCTTT. Translated: CASSPPLITEAFF.

The chain uses TRBV6-1 and TRBJ2-7; 12 bases match TRBD1. The CDR3 loop spans 14 amino acids. V shed 6 bases and J 4 bases; nucleotides not matched to a gene: 4. CDR1 MNHNS and CDR2 SASEGT come from the germline V gene. DNA for the CDR3: TGTGCCAGCAGGGAGGGACAGGGGGCATACGAGCAGTACTTC. It is translated as CASREGQGAYEQYF.

The sample holds many counts of this clonotype. A junction boundary mismatches the germline segment, possibly from a read error. V and J are TRBV4-1 and TRBJ1-1, with D uncertain. Germline V gene sequence: CDR1 MGHRA, CDR2 YSYEKL. The CDR3 length is 14 residues. The CDR3 reads CASTQGPMNTEAFF. In DNA form, the CDR3 reads TGCGCCAGCACCCAAGGACCGATGAACACTGAAGCTTTCTTT.

The sample holds a few counts of this clonotype. The chain carries TRBV29-1 and TRBJ2-3, with 8 bases identical to TRBD1. Germline V gene sequence: CDR1 SQVTM, CDR2 ANQGSEA. V shed 4 bases, J shed 6 bases, and the junction held 12 bases outside the gene matches. This CDR3 has 15 amino acids. CDR3 in amino acids: CSVAEGTGLGDTQYF. The CDR3 DNA reads as TGCAGCGTTGCGGAGGGGACAGGCCTAGGGGATACGCAGTATTTT.

This clonotype was picked up many times. The chain employs TRBV6-1 and TRBJ2-3; 14 nucleotides line up with TRBD2. The CDR3 contains 15 residues. With 3 bases clipped from V and 4 bases from J, the junction kept 0 bases outside the gene matches. In germline, CDR1 is MNHNS, CDR2 SASEGT. CDR3 loop: CASSETSGGADTQYF. CDR3 bases: TGTGCCAGCAGTGAGACTAGCGGGGGGGCAGATACGCAGTATTTT.

This clonotype turned up a few times. This chain uses TRBV9 with TRBJ2-1; TRBD2 aligns across 8 bases. V shed 5 bases and J 10 bases; nucleotides not matched to a gene: 8. CDR1 is SGDLS and CDR2 is YYNGEE in the germline V gene. CDR3 size: 13 residues. The CDR3 coding sequence is TGTGCCAGCAGAGAGATAGCGGGAAGCGAGCAGTTCTTC. This translates into CASREIAGSEQFF.